This T cell receptor (beta chain) was found in a study of T cell responses to AZD1222 COVID-19 vaccine. The repertoire was sequenced with immunoSEQ multiplex PCR; TCRdb's copy has only in-frame clones and lacks some. Here the sample spans 200,000 or so clones, under 95% being singletons. Points from the study as a whole: The study found vaccine-associated CD4 TCRs spanning spike, dominant at 160-218 and 743-854. Compared with day 0, the breadth and depth of the Spike-specific TCR repertoire rose significantly after two doses of AZD1222. Repertoires were sampled only after the peak T cell response.

In regard to this clone: Its matching antigen is unknown.

Researchers grouped second doses given at about 4 or about 12 weeks into one pool. The germline gives CDR1 MRHNA, CDR2 SNTAGT. V shed 6 bases and J 5 bases; nucleotides not matched to a gene: 10. The CDR3 length is 16 residues. This clonotype was obtained from an adult who received the AZD1222 COVID-19 vaccine. Sequenced material: peripheral blood, taken 28 days after the second AZD1222 dose. This sequence joins TRBV6-4 and TRBJ2-5; 12 nucleotides agree with TRBD2. The CDR3 coding sequence is TGTGCCAGCAGCCGGGACCGGACTAGCGGGGTGGAGACCCAGTACTTC. Translation: CASSRDRTSGVETQYF.